The next 21 T cell receptor beta chains were all read from a single sample in a study of blood T cell repertoires in COVID-19. The table came from immunoSEQ multiplex PCR; TCRdb's copy has only in-frame clones and leaves some out. The table shows some 120,000 clones, with about 87% occurring only once. Sequencing was carried out using peripheral blood. The source is a woman aged 60-75 years with acute or convalescent COVID-19.

The chain couples TRBV19 to TRBJ1-5; D is possibly TRBD1 (5 bases). V was clipped by 3 bases and J by 2 bases, with 14 bases between them. This CDR3 region has 16 residues. Germline-derived CDR1 and CDR2 are LNHDA and SQIVND (reference sequence). CDR3 nucleotide sequence: TGTGCCAGTAGTATTACGGGGGTTTCTGGCAATCAGCCCCAGCATTTT. Amino acid sequence: CASSITGVSGNQPQHF. The full variable domain, with the rest looked up from reference TRBV19 and TRBJ1-5, is DGGITQSPKYLFRKEGQNVTLSCEQNLNHDAMYWYRQDPGQGLRLIYYSQIVNDFQKGDIAEGYSVSREKKESFPLTVTSAQKNPTAFYLCASSITGVSGNQPQHFGDGTRLSIL.

The CDR3 region has the DNA TGTGCCAGCAGTGTGGGGGGGAACACTGAAGCTTTCTTT. Translated: CASSVGGNTEAFF. This sequence joins TRBV2 and TRBJ1-1, with D possibly matching TRBD1 (5 bases). Germline values: CDR1 SNHLY, CDR2 FYNNEI. This CDR3 spans 13 amino acids. V dropped 4 bases and J dropped 1 base, with 7 bases sitting between them.

The chain combines TRBV24-1 with TRBJ2-5, with 12 bases lining up with TRBD2. The germline V gene has CDR1 KGHDR and CDR2 SFDVKD. The CDR3 has 15 residues. V dropped 4 bases and J dropped 4; count of bases not matched to a gene: 3. CDR3: CATSDLTSGRETQYF. The DNA of the CDR3 is TGTGCCACCAGTGACCTGACTAGCGGGAGAGAGACCCAGTACTTC.

This rearrangement joins TRBV6-5 to TRBJ1-1, with 9 bases aligning to TRBD1. Germline trimming cut 8 bases from V and 8 bases from J; bases unmatched to any gene: 12. This CDR3 comprises 14 residues. CDR1 is MNHEY and CDR2 is SVGAGI in the germline V gene. The CDR3, as DNA: TGTGCCAGCCCTTATCCTACAGGGGGCTTAGAAGCTTTCTTT. This sequence encodes CASPYPTGGLEAFF.

The rearrangement uses TRBV19 and TRBJ1-5; D possibly corresponds to TRBD1 (5 bases). The CDR3 has 12 residues. CDR1 and CDR2 from the germline V gene are LNHDA and SQIVND (reference sequence). With 7 bases removed from V and 2 bases from J, the gap between germline ends came to 6 bases. CDR3 region: CASTRGNQPQHF. CDR3 coding DNA: TGTGCCAGTACCAGGGGCAATCAGCCCCAGCATTTT.

The CDR3 region is CASSVSGSLGNEQFF. In DNA, the CDR3 is TGCGCCAGCAGTGTAAGCGGGAGCCTCGGCAATGAGCAGTTCTTC. The chain recombines TRBV10-2 with TRBJ2-1; TRBD2 agrees at 8 bases. Germline CDR1 is WSHSY and CDR2 is SAAADI. The length of the CDR3 is 15 residues. V trimming: 4 bases; J trimming: 6 bases; junction bases outside the gene matches: 8.

The chain joins TRBV5-5 to TRBJ2-3; TRBD2 matches 8 bases. The CDR3 consists of 16 residues. Germline V gene sequence: CDR1 SGHKS, CDR2 YYEKEE (reference sequence). V gave up 2 bases and J gave up 4 bases; unmatched junction bases: 9. CDR3 bases: TGTGCCAGCAGCTTTCTTCGGGCAGCGGGGGCAGATACGCAGTATTTT. This sequence encodes CASSFLRAAGADTQYF.

The genes are TRBV6-5 and TRBJ1-1; D gene ambiguous. Trimming removed 6 bases from V and 1 base from J, with 9 bases in between. The CDR3 totals 13 residues. Germline V CDR1 and CDR2: MNHEY, SVGAGI. The CDR3 region has the DNA TGTGCCAGCAGCCAATGGCAGAACACTGAAGCTTTCTTT. Translation: CASSQWQNTEAFF.

J is TRBJ2-5 and V is TRBV7-9, with no clear D. Per germline, CDR1 SEHNR and CDR2 FQNEAQ (reference sequence). The CDR3 covers 11 residues. V dropped 5 bases and J dropped 5 bases, with 6 bases sitting between them. The CDR3 nucleotides read TGTGCCAGCAGCCCCCGTGAGACCCAGTACTTC. Its protein product is CASSPRETQYF.

This clone was seen a single time. CDR3 nucleotides: TGTGCCAGCAGCTCCGGTAGCGGGAGGGGGGGCACAGATACGCAGTATTTT. As protein: CASSSGSGRGGTDTQYF. The chain couples TRBV5-4 to TRBJ2-3; TRBD2 agrees at 11 bases. V lost 3 bases to trimming and J lost 1 base; unmatched junction nucleotides: 7. Germline V gene data show CDR1 as SGHNT and CDR2 as YYREEE (reference sequence). CDR3 length equals 17 residues.

This CDR3 reads CASSQVSGSNQPQHF. CDR3 sequence (DNA): TGTGCCAGCAGCCAAGTATCCGGGAGCAATCAGCCCCAGCATTTT. J is TRBJ1-5 and V is TRBV3-1 (or the pseudogene TRBV3-2), with D uncertain. V gave up 1 base and J gave up 1 base, with 8 bases separating them. This CDR3 region has 15 residues. CDR1 and CDR2 (germline): LGHDT, YNNKEL (reference sequence).

This chain uses TRBV6-5 with TRBJ2-2; no firm D call. The CDR3 contains 14 residues. Germline V lookup: CDR1 MNHEY, CDR2 SVGAGI. Trimming took 4 bases from V and 7 from J, leaving 13 bases between them. The CDR3 DNA follows: TGTGCCAGCAGTTCCTCTAGTGTCGGCGGGGAGCTGTTTTTT. This codes for CASSSSSVGGELFF.

The V gene is TRBV6-1, the J gene TRBJ2-3, with D possibly TRBD1 on 5 matching bases. CDR3 size: 15 residues. Trimming left V 1 base short and J 1 base short, with 9 bases between. In germline, CDR1 is MNHNS, CDR2 SASEGT. The chain's CDR3 is CASSEVGRGTDTQYF. The CDR3, as DNA: TGTGCCAGCAGTGAAGTCGGCAGGGGCACAGATACGCAGTATTTT.

This clone is a singleton in its sample. V is TRBV9 and J is TRBJ2-1, with 9 bases aligning to TRBD2. This CDR3 spans 16 amino acids. J gave up 10 bases and V 4 bases, and 15 bases lay outside the gene matches. Looked up from germline, CDR1 is SGDLS and CDR2 is YYNGEE. DNA for the CDR3: TGTGCCAGCAGCATTTTAGCGGGAGCCCGCGGTACGGAGCAGTTCTTC. Translation gives CASSILAGARGTEQFF.

The chain carries TRBV6-5 and TRBJ2-7; 10 nucleotides match TRBD1. Losses at the gene ends were 6 bases for V and 2 bases for J; bases not matched to a gene: 7. The CDR3 is made up of 15 amino acids. Per germline, CDR1 MNHEY and CDR2 SVGAGI. CDR3: CASRTTGGEPYEQYF. The DNA of the CDR3 is TGTGCCAGCAGGACGACAGGGGGCGAACCCTACGAGCAGTACTTC.

The chain carries TRBV6-5 and TRBJ2-4, with TRBD1 matching over 8 bases. The V gene end was trimmed by 4 bases and the J gene end by 1 base; junction bases not matched to a gene: 6. The CDR3 consists of 16 residues. CDR1 and CDR2 (germline): MNHEY, SVGAGI. For the CDR3, the DNA is TGTGCCAGCAGTTCACGCCCAGGGGGCGCCAAAAACATTCAGTACTTC. Translated: CASSSRPGGAKNIQYF.

V gene TRBV3-1 (or the pseudogene TRBV3-2) combines with J gene TRBJ2-7, with 10 bases lining up with TRBD1. V shed 2 bases, J shed 6 bases, and the junction held 7 bases outside the gene matches. The germline gives CDR1 LGHDT, CDR2 YNNKEL (reference sequence). The CDR3 has 15 amino acids. CDR3 DNA sequence: TGTGCCAGCAGCCAAACCGGGACAGGGGTATTCGAGCAGTACTTC. It specifies CASSQTGTGVFEQYF.

This clone has a handful of counts. The chain couples TRBV19 to TRBJ1-2, with D unresolved. The ends were cut back, 4 bases at V and 4 bases at J, with 7 bases in the middle. The germline V gene encodes CDR1 LNHDA and CDR2 SQIVND (reference sequence). The CDR3 is 12 residues long. The CDR3 nucleotides are TGTGCCAGTAGTAGGAGCACCTATGGCTACACCTTC. Translation: CASSRSTYGYTF.

V is TRBV27 and J is TRBJ1-5, with a possible D match to TRBD1 (5 bases). This CDR3 comprises 16 residues. Germline CDR1 MNHEY, CDR2 SMNVEV (reference sequence). The V gene lost 6 bases and the J gene lost 5 bases, with 20 bases spanning the gap. Written as DNA, the CDR3 is TGTGCCAGCAGGCCCATCTATCAGGGTTTGTATCAGCCCCAGCATTTT. Encoded protein: CASRPIYQGLYQPQHF.

The genes are TRBV7-9 and TRBJ2-3; D is unresolved. The germline V and J ends were trimmed by 2 bases and 0 bases, with 15 bases remaining between them. CDR3 length: 17 residues. Germline V gene lookup returns CDR1 SEHNR and CDR2 FQNEAQ (reference sequence). The CDR3 loop reads CASSLYTTPYSTDTQYF. The CDR3 DNA sequence: TGTGCCAGCAGCTTATACACCACCCCATATAGCACAGATACGCAGTATTTT.

This chain joins TRBV13 and TRBJ1-2; D may be TRBD1 (6 bases). V was clipped by 4 bases and J by 8 bases, with 11 bases between them. Germline loops: CDR1 PRHDT, CDR2 FYEKMQ (reference sequence). The CDR3 totals 12 residues. This chain's CDR3 is CASSWQGTGYTF. CDR3 DNA sequence: TGTGCCAGCAGCTGGCAGGGGACGGGCTACACCTTC.